These 8 T cell receptor beta chains were all obtained from the same sample, sequenced in a study of T-cell memory formation after mild COVID-19. Each CDR3 protein is one row after TCRdb ran MiXCR on the 5' RACE reads. The sample lists approximately 260,000 distinct CDR3 sequences; approximately 18% were seen once. Sequencing input: PBMCs or a T cell subset sorted from them (not recorded which). The source of these receptors is a man in his late teens or twenties who had mild COVID-19 (a few samples of this study predate the infection). Cell type and time point are not known.

CDR3 amino acids: CASSLGDRGTYEQYV. The CDR3, as DNA: TGTGCCAGCAGCTTAGGGGACAGGGGCACCTACGAGCAGTACGTC. The rearrangement uses TRBV11-2 and TRBJ2-7, with 10 bases lining up with TRBD1. This CDR3 is built from 15 residues. Germline CDR1 reads SGHAT; CDR2 reads FQNNGV. The V and J ends lost 1 base and 2 bases, in that order; junction bases with no gene match: 2.

This clonotype was counted only a few times. V usage is TRBV29-1 and J usage is TRBJ2-1; 7 bases are a match to TRBD1. The CDR3 has 14 residues. The V gene's germline CDR1 is SQVTM and CDR2 ANQGSEA. J gave up 12 bases and V 4 bases, and 15 bases lay outside the gene matches. The CDR3 region has the DNA TGCAGCGTTGCCCGGGACAGAGACACCCTGGGGCAGTTCTTC. Translation gives CSVARDRDTLGQFF.

This clonotype was found a few times. The DNA of the CDR3 is TGCAGTGCTAGGACCGGACTAGCGGGGGGCCGTGTCACCGGGGAGCTGTTTTTT. Translated, it gives CSARTGLAGGRVTGELFF. This sequence joins TRBV20-1 and TRBJ2-2; the match to TRBD2 covers 14 bases. The CDR3 runs to 18 residues. CDR1 DFQATT and CDR2 SNEGSKA come from the germline V gene (reference sequence). V lost 3 bases to trimming and J lost 4 bases; unmatched junction nucleotides: 10.

The chain employs TRBV6-5 and TRBJ1-5; a weak D match, TRBD1 (5 bases). The CDR3 runs 14 residues. V was shortened by 5 bases and J by 7 bases, with 15 bases between the two germline ends. The germline V gene has CDR1 MNHEY and CDR2 SVGAGI. The CDR3 here is CASSEQGALQPQHF. The CDR3 DNA sequence: TGTGCCAGCAGTGAGCAGGGTGCTTTGCAGCCCCAGCATTTT.

This chain joins TRBV29-1 and TRBJ2-1; 9 bases line up with TRBD2. Germline CDR1 reads SQVTM; CDR2 reads ANQGSEA. V was pared by 7 bases and J by 8 bases, with 3 bases of the junction left unmatched. The CDR3 length is 11 residues. CDR3 nucleotides: TGCAGCGGGACTAGCGCGGATGAGCAGTTCTTC. Protein product: CSGTSADEQFF.

This chain joins TRBV5-1 and TRBJ1-4; tentatively, D is TRBD1 (5 bases). Germline values: CDR1 SGHRS, CDR2 YFSETQ. The V and J ends lost 2 bases and 7 bases respectively, with 15 bases between them. This CDR3 is 15 amino acids long. DNA of the CDR3: TGCGCCAGCAGCTTCGCGTCAACAGGAGGTGAAAAACTGTTTTTT. Translating gives CASSFASTGGEKLFF.

The gene calls are TRBV25-1 and TRBJ1-2, with D possibly matching TRBD1 (6 bases). CDR1 and CDR2 (germline): MGHDK, SYGVNS. The CDR3 runs to 15 residues. The V end lost 6 bases, the J end lost 4 bases, and 18 bases lay between the germline ends. The CDR3 sequence: CASRGGRQFAYGYTF. CDR3 nucleotides: TGTGCCAGCAGGGGGGGCCGACAGTTTGCCTATGGCTACACCTTC.

This clonotype was counted between two and nine times. The CDR3 DNA is TGTGCCAGCAGCTTAAGCGGGGGGTACACAGATACGCAGTATTTT. Amino acid sequence: CASSLSGGYTDTQYF. The chain joins TRBV7-6 to TRBJ2-3, with 9 bases matching TRBD2. The J segment lost 2 bases and the V segment lost 2 bases, leaving 2 bases of the junction unmatched. The CDR3 totals 15 residues. Germline CDR1 reads SGHVS; CDR2 reads FNYEAQ.